The clone carrying this T cell receptor (beta chain) was detected ten times or more. Its antigen is not identified. Extraction of PBMCs used 8.5 to 10 ml of fresh peripheral blood. This sample was included in a study of T cells in Graves' hyperthyroidism and ophthalmopathy. Study in general: It was at initial diagnosis, before any treatment, that peripheral blood was collected. Broader study findings: The authors' 13 V-J model separated ophthalmopathy from stable hyperthyroidism. In the blood, most expanded thyroid clonotypes above 0.001 appeared as well.

In germline, CDR1 is LGHNT, CDR2 FRNRAP. This CDR3 has 17 amino acids. The trim removed 1 base at V and 4 bases at J, leaving 7 bases unmatched. TCR beta CDR3 regions were amplified from RNA transcripts. When the TCR CDR3 underwent first-round RT-PCR, the HTBI primer set was used. TCRdb redid the calling of the multiplex PCR reads with MiXCR, one entry per CDR3 protein. The sample records hundreds of thousands of distinct CDR3 sequences, around a sixth being singletons. Material for sequencing was blood. The TCR was taken from a woman aged 18-29 years with Graves' hyperthyroidism. This chain joins TRBV12-5 and TRBJ2-6; 7 bases map to TRBD1. CDR3 coding DNA: TGTGCTAGTGGTTTGGCCTCGGGACAGTCGGGGGCCAACGTCCTGACTTTC. Protein sequence: CASGLASGQSGANVLTF.